This entry concerns a single TCR beta chain. Sequencing was performed with immunoSEQ multiplex PCR; in TCRdb, only in-frame clones are kept and a portion is missing. This table holds fewer than 65,000 clones, 90% found once. The data belong to a study of OX40 agonist ivuxolimab in advanced cancers. This CDR3 is built from 15 residues. V was shortened by 4 bases and J by 4 bases, with 16 bases between the two germline ends. Germline V CDR1 and CDR2: ENHRY, SYGVKD. This sequence joins TRBV10-3 and TRBJ1-2, with D uncertain. This clonotype was sampled from an adult with an advanced solid tumor such as melanoma, head and neck, liver or kidney cancer. This sample comprised CD4+ or CD8+ T cells sorted from blood, obtained in a trial of the OX40 agonist ivuxolimab. CDR3 sequence: CAISVGSPNAYGYTF. The CDR3 DNA is TGTGCCATCAGTGTGGGCAGCCCAAATGCCTATGGCTACACCTTC.